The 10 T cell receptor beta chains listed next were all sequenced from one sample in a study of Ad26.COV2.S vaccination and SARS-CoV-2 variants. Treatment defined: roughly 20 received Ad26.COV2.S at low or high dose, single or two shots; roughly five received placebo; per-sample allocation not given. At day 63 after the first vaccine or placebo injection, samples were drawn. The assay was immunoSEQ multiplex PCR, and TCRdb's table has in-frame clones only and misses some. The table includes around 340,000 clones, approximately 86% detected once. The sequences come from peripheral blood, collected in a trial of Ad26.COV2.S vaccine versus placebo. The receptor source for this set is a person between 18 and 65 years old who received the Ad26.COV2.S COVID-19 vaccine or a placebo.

The CDR3: CASSTRVEETQYF. Here the CDR3 DNA reads TGCGCCAGCTCAACGCGGGTGGAAGAGACCCAGTACTTC. This sequence joins TRBV5-1 and TRBJ2-5, with D perhaps matching TRBD2 (5 bases). Trimming removed 7 bases at V and 3 bases at J, with 13 bases between. In germline, CDR1 is SGHRS, CDR2 YFSETQ. CDR3 size: 13 residues.

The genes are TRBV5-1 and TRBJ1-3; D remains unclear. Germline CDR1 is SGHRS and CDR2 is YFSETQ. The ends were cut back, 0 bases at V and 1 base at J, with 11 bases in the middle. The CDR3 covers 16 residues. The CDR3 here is CASSLGGESSGNTIYF. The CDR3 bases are TGCGCCAGCAGCTTGGGTGGGGAATCATCTGGAAACACCATATATTTT.

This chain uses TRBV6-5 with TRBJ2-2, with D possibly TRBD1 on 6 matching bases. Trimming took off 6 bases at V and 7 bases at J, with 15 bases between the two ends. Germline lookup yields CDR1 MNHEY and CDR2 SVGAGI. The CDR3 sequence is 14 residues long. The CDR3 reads CASSHQGKDGELFF. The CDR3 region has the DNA TGTGCCAGCAGCCACCAGGGGAAAGACGGGGAGCTGTTTTTT.

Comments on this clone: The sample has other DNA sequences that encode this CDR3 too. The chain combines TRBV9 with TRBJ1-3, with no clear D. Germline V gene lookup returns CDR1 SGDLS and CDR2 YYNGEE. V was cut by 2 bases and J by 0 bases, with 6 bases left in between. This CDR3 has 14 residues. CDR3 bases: TGTGCCAGCAGCGTCGGGAGCTCTGGAAACACCATATATTTT. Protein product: CASSVGSSGNTIYF. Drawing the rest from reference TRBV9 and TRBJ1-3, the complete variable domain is DSGVTQTPKHLITATGQRVTLRCSPRSGDLSVYWYQQSLDQGLQFLIQYYNGEERAKGNILERFSAQQFPDLHSELNLSSLELGDSALYFCASSVGSSGNTIYFGEGSWLTVV.

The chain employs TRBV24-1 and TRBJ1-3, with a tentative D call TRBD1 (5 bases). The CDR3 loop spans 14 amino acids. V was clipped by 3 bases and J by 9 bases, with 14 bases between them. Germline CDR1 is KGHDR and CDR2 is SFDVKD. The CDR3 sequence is CATSDTTGGGTIYF. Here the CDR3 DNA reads TGTGCCACCAGTGATACGACGGGTGGGGGCACCATATATTTT.

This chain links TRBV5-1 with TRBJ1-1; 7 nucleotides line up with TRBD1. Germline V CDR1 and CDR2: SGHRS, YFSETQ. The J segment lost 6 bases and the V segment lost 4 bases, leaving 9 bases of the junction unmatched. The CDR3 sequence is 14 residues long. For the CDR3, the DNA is TGCGCCAGCAGCGAAGACAGGGAAATGGCTGAAGCTTTCTTT. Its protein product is CASSEDREMAEAFF. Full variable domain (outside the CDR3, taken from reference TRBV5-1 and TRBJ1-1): KAGVTQTPRYLIKTRGQQVTLSCSPISGHRSVSWYQQTPGQGLQFLFEYFSETQRNKGNFPGRFSGRQFSNSRSEMNVSTLELGDSALYLCASSEDREMAEAFFGQGTRLTVV.

For the CDR3, the DNA is TGTGCCAGCAGTCGCGGTGAGCCCTACGAGCAGTACTTC. Protein product: CASSRGEPYEQYF. The gene calls are TRBV6-2 or TRBV6-3 and TRBJ2-7; the D is unclear. The CDR3 is 13 amino acids. V lost 5 bases and J 2 bases, leaving 10 bases between the germline ends. Germline CDR1 MNHEY, CDR2 SVGEGT.

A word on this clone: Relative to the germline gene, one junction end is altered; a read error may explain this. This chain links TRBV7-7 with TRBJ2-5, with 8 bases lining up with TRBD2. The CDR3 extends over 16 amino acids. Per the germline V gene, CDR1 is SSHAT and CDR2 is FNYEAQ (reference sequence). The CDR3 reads CASSLVRSGGEETQYF. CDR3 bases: TGTGCTAGCAGCTTAGTCCGGAGCGGGGGTGAAGAGACCCAGTACTTC.

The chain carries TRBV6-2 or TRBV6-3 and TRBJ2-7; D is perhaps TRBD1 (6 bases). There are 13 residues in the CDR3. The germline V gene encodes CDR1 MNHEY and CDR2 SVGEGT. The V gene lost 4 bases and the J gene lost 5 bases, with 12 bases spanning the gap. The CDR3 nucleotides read TGTGCCAGCAGTTCGGCAGGGGTCCACGAGCAGTACTTC. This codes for CASSSAGVHEQYF.

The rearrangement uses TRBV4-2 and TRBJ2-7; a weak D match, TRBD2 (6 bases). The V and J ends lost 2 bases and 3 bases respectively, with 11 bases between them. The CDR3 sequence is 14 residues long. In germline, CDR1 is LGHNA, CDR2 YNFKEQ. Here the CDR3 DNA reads TGTGCCAGCAGCCAATTCGTAGCGGACTACGAGCAGTACTTC. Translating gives CASSQFVADYEQYF.